A single sample gave rise to the 8 T cell receptor beta chains below, sequenced in a study of cytomegalovirus exposure and HLA in healthy donors listed by TCRdb under 2017. Library preparation employed the immunoSEQ multiplex PCR assay. TCRdb holds this immuneACCESS table with in-frame rearrangements only. Some clones are missing; in checked studies, unresolved V genes explain under half, and the rest has no known cause. This sample has roughly 56,000 clones in its table, and about 91% of those were observed once. The ten largest clones add up to over 2% of the sample. The sample comprised PBMCs. These receptors were collected from a woman in her thirties in good health and CMV-seronegative.

The rearrangement joins TRBV29-1 to TRBJ1-1; possible D gene TRBD1, 6 bases. The CDR3 extends over 14 amino acids. V was shortened by 7 bases and J by 10 bases, with 25 bases between the two germline ends. Germline CDR1 is SQVTM and CDR2 is ANQGSEA. CDR3 DNA sequence: TGCAGCGGTGGGGGGGACGACAGGTTTAGTCGAGCTTTCTTT. Its translation is CSGGGDDRFSRAFF.

V and J are TRBV19 and TRBJ2-3, with a weak D call TRBD1 (6 bases). V shed 10 bases and J shed 1 base, with 21 bases lying between them. The CDR3 is made up of 16 amino acids. Germline loops: CDR1 LNHDA, CDR2 SQIVND (reference sequence). Here the CDR3 DNA reads TGTGCCACTCGACTGTACAGGGATGGGGGCACAGATACGCAGTATTTT. Protein sequence: CATRLYRDGGTDTQYF.

This clone showed up just a few times. The chain carries TRBV28 and TRBJ2-5; 9 bases match TRBD2. From germline, CDR1 is MDHEN and CDR2 SYDVKM. The CDR3 covers 15 residues. J gave up 4 bases and V 5 bases, and 8 bases lay outside the gene matches. The CDR3 reads CASSPAGGVRETQYF. The CDR3 nucleotides read TGTGCCAGCAGTCCGGCGGGGGGGGTAAGAGAGACCCAGTACTTC.

V gene TRBV6-5 combines with J gene TRBJ2-1; 8 bases fit TRBD1. Losses at the gene ends were 6 bases for V and 9 bases for J; bases not matched to a gene: 1. CDR1 is MNHEY, CDR2 SVGAGI, per germline. The CDR3 covers 11 residues. The CDR3 DNA is TGTGCCAGCAGGGGACAGGCTGAGCAGTTCTTC. Protein product: CASRGQAEQFF.

The gene calls are TRBV9 and TRBJ1-1, with TRBD1 as a possible D gene (6 bases). The germline gives CDR1 SGDLS, CDR2 YYNGEE. The CDR3 loop spans 14 amino acids. V lost 4 bases and J 4 bases, leaving 14 bases between the germline ends. The CDR3 sequence: CASSNWDTRTEAFF. For the CDR3, the DNA is TGTGCCAGCAGCAACTGGGACACCCGCACTGAAGCTTTCTTT.

A few counts support this clone. CDR3: CASRGQGDTGELFF. DNA of the CDR3: TGTGCCAGCAGAGGACAGGGGGACACCGGGGAGCTGTTTTTT. The chain uses TRBV6-5 and TRBJ2-2, with 10 bases that match TRBD1. The CDR3 sequence is 14 residues long. In germline, CDR1 is MNHEY, CDR2 SVGAGI. The ends lost 6 bases at V and 3 bases at J; junction bases unmatched: 1.

J is TRBJ1-1 and V is TRBV9, with TRBD1 identical over 8 bases. This CDR3 contains 15 residues. Germline values: CDR1 SGDLS, CDR2 YYNGEE. The ends lost 0 bases at V and 4 bases at J; junction bases unmatched: 5. The CDR3 region is CASSVGPGQGTEAFF. The CDR3 bases are TGTGCCAGCAGCGTAGGCCCCGGACAGGGCACTGAAGCTTTCTTT. The full variable domain, its missing parts supplied by reference TRBV9 and TRBJ1-1, is DSGVTQTPKHLITATGQRVTLRCSPRSGDLSVYWYQQSLDQGLQFLIQYYNGEERAKGNILERFSAQQFPDLHSELNLSSLELGDSALYFCASSVGPGQGTEAFFGQGTRLTVV.

The V gene is TRBV7-9, the J gene TRBJ1-3; D is possibly TRBD1 (5 bases). The CDR3 has 15 amino acids. Per germline, CDR1 SEHNR and CDR2 FQNEAQ (reference sequence). In nucleotides, the CDR3 is TGTGCTCAGGACGTGGGGGGAATCTCTGGAAACACCATATATTTT. Translated: CAQDVGGISGNTIYF. Based on the CDR3 plus reference TRBV7-9 and TRBJ1-3, the full variable domain is DTGVSQNPRHKITKRGQNVTFRCDPISEHNRLYWYRQTLGQGPEFLTYFQNEAQLEKSRLLSDRFSAERPKGSFSTLEIQRTEQGDSAMYLCAQDVGGISGNTIYFGEGSWLTVV.